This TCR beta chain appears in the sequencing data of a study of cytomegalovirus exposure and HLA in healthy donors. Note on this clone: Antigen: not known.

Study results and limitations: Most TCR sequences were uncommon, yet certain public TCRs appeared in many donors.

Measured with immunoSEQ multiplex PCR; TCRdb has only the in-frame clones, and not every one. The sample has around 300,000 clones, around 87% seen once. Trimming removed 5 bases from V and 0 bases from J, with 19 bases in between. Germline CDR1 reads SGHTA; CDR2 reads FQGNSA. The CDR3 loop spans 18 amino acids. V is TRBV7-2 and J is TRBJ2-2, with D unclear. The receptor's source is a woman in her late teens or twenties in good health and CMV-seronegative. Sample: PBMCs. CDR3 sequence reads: CASSIRPYVVSNTGELFF. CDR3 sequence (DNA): TGTGCCAGCAGCATCCGTCCCTATGTGGTCTCGAACACCGGGGAGCTGTTTTTT.